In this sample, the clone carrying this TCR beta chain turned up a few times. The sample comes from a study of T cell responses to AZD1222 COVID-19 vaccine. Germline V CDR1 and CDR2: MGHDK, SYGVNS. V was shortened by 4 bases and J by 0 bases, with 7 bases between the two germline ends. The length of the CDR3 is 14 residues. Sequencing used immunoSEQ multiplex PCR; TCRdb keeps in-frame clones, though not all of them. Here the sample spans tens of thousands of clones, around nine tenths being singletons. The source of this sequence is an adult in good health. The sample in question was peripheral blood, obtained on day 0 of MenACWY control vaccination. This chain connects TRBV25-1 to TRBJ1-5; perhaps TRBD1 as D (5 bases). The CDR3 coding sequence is TGTGCCAGCAGTGGGACATATAGCAATCAGCCCCAGCATTTT. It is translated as CASSGTYSNQPQHF.